This entry concerns a single T cell receptor (beta chain). Its antigen is still unknown. This sample stems from a study of shared clonotypes between healthy human individuals. Across the study: Every donor yielded three CD4 naive, three CD4 memory, two CD8 naive and one CD8 memory plate. Study-wide results and caveats: Sample collection involved blood only; tissue repertoires are likely different.

This CDR3 is built from 15 residues. Trimming took 3 bases from V and 5 from J, leaving 16 bases between them. Per germline, CDR1 MDHEN and CDR2 SYDVKM. This was a deep-level run. Sorted subsets were amplified in replicate PCRs using 200 ng DNA, approximately 30,000 T cell genomes. Produced via immunoSEQ multiplex PCR; TCRdb's table is partial and in-frame only. The sample shows 1.4 million to 1.5 million clones, approximately 96% of them seen only once. The clonotype was recovered from a man aged 25-45 years in good health. This sequence joins TRBV28 and TRBJ2-5; D gene ambiguous. Source material: naive CD4+ T cells sorted from blood. As to subset: CD45RA+ positively selected. The CDR3 is CASSFLTTVGETQYF. The CDR3, as DNA: TGTGCCAGCAGTTTTCTTACCACCGTTGGGGAGACCCAGTACTTC.